These 21 T cell receptor beta chains were all obtained from the same sample, sequenced in a study of blood T cell repertoires in COVID-19. Profiled with immunoSEQ multiplex PCR; TCRdb holds only in-frame clones, not every one. Counted here are nearly 250,000 clones, approximately 86% occurring once; the ten biggest clones make up under 2%. Sequencing used peripheral blood. The receptors were gathered from a woman in her fifties or sixties who had recovered from COVID-19.

The CDR3 protein is CATSSSYWDSGNEQFF. CDR3 DNA: TGTGCCACCAGCAGTTCTTATTGGGACTCGGGGAATGAGCAGTTCTTC. The chain employs TRBV15 and TRBJ2-1, with D perhaps matching TRBD2 (6 bases). CDR1 and CDR2 from the germline V gene are LNHNV and YYDKDF (reference sequence). The CDR3 length is 16 residues. V was cut by 3 bases and J by 7 bases, with 19 bases left in between. The complete variable domain, with remaining parts taken from reference TRBV15 and TRBJ2-1, reads DAMVIQNPRYQVTQFGKPVTLSCSQTLNHNVMYWYQQKSSQAPKLLFHYYDKDFNNEADTPDNFQSRRPNTSFCFLDIRSPGLGDTAMYLCATSSSYWDSGNEQFFGPGTRLTVL.

For this clone: The sample holds other DNA sequences that translate to the same CDR3. The V and J genes are TRBV5-1 and TRBJ2-5; TRBD1 matches 7 bases. The CDR3 loop spans 13 amino acids. Germline V gives CDR1 SGHRS, CDR2 YFSETQ. The trim removed 4 bases at V and 3 bases at J, leaving 3 bases unmatched. CDR3: CASSPGTEETQYF. The CDR3 region has the DNA TGCGCCAGCAGCCCCGGGACAGAAGAGACCCAGTACTTC.

V gene TRBV7-3 combines with J gene TRBJ2-3; tentative D call: TRBD2 (6 bases). Germline loops: CDR1 SGHTA, CDR2 FQGTGA. The V gene lost 1 base and the J gene lost 12 bases, with 14 bases spanning the gap. There are 13 residues in the CDR3. CDR3 sequence (DNA): TGTGCCAGCAGCTTAAACTGGAGTGGACTACAGTATTTT. It specifies CASSLNWSGLQYF.

V and J are TRBV7-8 and TRBJ2-5; 8 bases map to TRBD1. This CDR3 contains 16 residues. V dropped 3 bases and J dropped 7; count of bases not matched to a gene: 13. Germline CDR1 is SGHVS and CDR2 is FQNEAQ. The CDR3 DNA sequence: TGTGCCAGCAGCTTCACAGGGCAGGGGGCCCCGGGGACCCAGTACTTC. Translating it yields CASSFTGQGAPGTQYF.

The rearrangement uses TRBV4-2 and TRBJ2-3; no definite D call. Germline-derived CDR1 and CDR2 are LGHNA and YNFKEQ. The V end lost 4 bases, the J end lost 0 bases, and 8 bases lay between the germline ends. CDR3 size: 14 residues. CDR3 bases: TGTGCCAGCAGCCGAGACAAAAGCACAGATACGCAGTATTTT. It specifies CASSRDKSTDTQYF.

This clone turned up a few times. The chain is built from TRBV12-3 or TRBV12-4 and TRBJ1-6; D is ambiguous. V was pared by 3 bases and J by 8 bases, with 5 bases between. This CDR3 contains 12 residues. The CDR3 is CASSLADSPLHF. CDR3 sequence (DNA): TGTGCCAGCAGTTTGGCGGATTCACCCCTCCACTTT.

This chain connects TRBV11-2 to TRBJ1-4; D is possibly TRBD1 (5 bases). The CDR3 spans 15 residues. Per germline, CDR1 SGHAT and CDR2 FQNNGV. V was cut by 4 bases and J by 7 bases, with 16 bases left in between. The CDR3 sequence: CASSSTRVFGEKLFF. CDR3 sequence (DNA): TGTGCCAGCAGCTCAACCAGGGTGTTTGGTGAAAAACTGTTTTTT.

The rearrangement uses TRBV2 and TRBJ1-4; D gene unclear. V lost 11 bases, J lost 10 bases, and 20 bases lay in between. CDR1 is SNHLY and CDR2 is FYNNEI in the germline V gene. The CDR3 runs 13 residues. In DNA, the CDR3 is TGTGCCGGCCACAGTGCACATTCAGGAAAACTGTTTTTT. This gives the protein CAGHSAHSGKLFF.

This sequence joins TRBV18 and TRBJ1-4; 10 nucleotides match TRBD1. The CDR3 is made up of 14 amino acids. Germline trimming cut 5 bases from V and 6 bases from J; bases unmatched to any gene: 3. The V gene's germline CDR1 is KGHSH and CDR2 LQKENI. The CDR3 DNA reads as TGTGCCAGCTCATCCGGGACAGGGGATGAAAAACTGTTTTTT. Protein product: CASSSGTGDEKLFF.

The V and J genes are TRBV3-1 (or the pseudogene TRBV3-2) and TRBJ1-1; D is perhaps TRBD1 (5 bases). This CDR3 has 14 residues. The V and J ends lost 8 bases and 0 bases respectively, with 13 bases between them. Germline CDR1 reads LGHDT; CDR2 reads YNNKEL (reference sequence). This CDR3 is CASQGHSMNTEAFF. CDR3 in DNA: TGTGCCAGCCAGGGCCACAGCATGAACACTGAAGCTTTCTTT.

The chain is built from TRBV12-3 or TRBV12-4 and TRBJ2-5; 11 bases agree with TRBD1. The trim removed 6 bases at V and 5 bases at J, leaving 2 bases unmatched. The CDR3 runs 13 residues. CDR3 protein: CASRDRGPETQYF. DNA of the CDR3: TGTGCCAGCAGGGACAGGGGGCCGGAGACCCAGTACTTC.

The chain employs TRBV2 and TRBJ2-7, with TRBD1 identical over 8 bases. Germline loops: CDR1 SNHLY, CDR2 FYNNEI. Trimming took 8 bases from V and 7 from J; bases not matched to a gene: 7. The CDR3 has 12 amino acids. CDR3 nucleotides: TGTGCCAGCTCCTGGACAGGGCAAGAGCAGTACTTC. Protein: CASSWTGQEQYF.

The chain uses TRBV19 and TRBJ1-6; D unclear. The V gene lost 2 bases and the J gene lost 10 bases, with 9 bases spanning the gap. The CDR3 length is 13 residues. Germline-derived CDR1 and CDR2 are LNHDA and SQIVND (reference sequence). This CDR3 reads CASSIRDPSPLHF. In nucleotides, the CDR3 is TGTGCCAGTAGTATACGGGATCCGTCACCCCTCCACTTT.

The V and J genes are TRBV28 and TRBJ2-3, with D possibly TRBD1 on 6 matching bases. This CDR3 comprises 14 residues. Germline-derived CDR1 and CDR2 are MDHEN and SYDVKM. Deletions cut 6 bases from V and 6 bases from J, with 16 bases between. CDR3 DNA sequence: TGTGCCAGCAGCCCGGGACACGCCGCGGATACGCAGTATTTT. Its translation: CASSPGHAADTQYF.

The chain couples TRBV5-1 to TRBJ2-5; 12 bases match TRBD1. The CDR3 is 16 residues long. The ends lost 2 bases at V and 4 bases at J; junction bases unmatched: 6. The germline CDR1 and CDR2 sequences are SGHRS and YFSETQ. The CDR3 DNA sequence: TGCGCCAGCAGCTTCGAGGGACAGGGGGCTTTAGAGACCCAGTACTTC. Amino acid sequence: CASSFEGQGALETQYF.

The CDR3 DNA is TGTGCCAGCAGTTCGGGGACTAGCAGGCAGTACTTC. Protein: CASSSGTSRQYF. The chain combines TRBV12-3 or TRBV12-4 with TRBJ2-7; TRBD2 aligns across 9 bases. The V and J ends lost 4 bases and 9 bases, in that order; junction bases with no gene match: 4. The CDR3 loop spans 12 amino acids.

The rearrangement joins TRBV10-3 to TRBJ2-2; tentative D call: TRBD2 (7 bases). Germline loops: CDR1 ENHRY, CDR2 SYGVKD. Trimming took 8 bases from V and 6 from J, leaving 13 bases between them. The CDR3 loop spans 13 amino acids. DNA of the CDR3: TGTGCCATCCGAGAGGGGGGGGCCGGGGAGCTGTTTTTT. Protein product: CAIREGGAGELFF.

Notes on this clone: Other DNA sequences in this specimen translate into the identical CDR3. V usage is TRBV11-2 and J usage is TRBJ1-1, with D uncertain. This CDR3 contains 13 residues. V shed 5 bases and J shed 1 base, with 8 bases lying between them. Germline assignment: CDR1 SGHAT and CDR2 FQNNGV. CDR3: CASSLNRNTEAFF. The CDR3 region has the DNA TGTGCCAGCAGCCTTAACAGGAACACTGAAGCTTTCTTT.

This clone turned up a few times. This chain uses TRBV27 with TRBJ1-2; no clear D. The CDR3 spans 15 residues. Germline V gene lookup returns CDR1 MNHEY and CDR2 SMNVEV (reference sequence). The V end was cut by 0 bases, the J end by 2 bases, with 10 bases between. CDR3 sequence: CASSLSPGINYGYTF. The CDR3 bases are TGTGCCAGCAGTTTATCGCCGGGGATAAACTATGGCTACACCTTC.

The rearrangement links TRBV5-1 to TRBJ2-2; TRBD1 agrees at 10 bases. Germline V lookup: CDR1 SGHRS, CDR2 YFSETQ. Trimming removed 4 bases from V and 0 bases from J; junction bases left unmatched: 3. The CDR3 length is 16 residues. The CDR3 protein is CASSTDRGTNTGELFF. The CDR3 DNA follows: TGCGCCAGCAGCACGGACAGGGGGACGAACACCGGGGAGCTGTTTTTT.

This clone has just a few counts. V and J are TRBV7-9 and TRBJ1-2; no definite D call. V lost 0 bases, J lost 7 bases, and 12 bases lay in between. CDR1 and CDR2 (germline): SEHNR, FQNEAQ (reference sequence). The length of the CDR3 is 14 residues. CDR3: CASSLARGRGGYTF. In DNA form, the CDR3 reads TGTGCCAGCAGCTTAGCCCGGGGTCGGGGTGGCTACACCTTC.